This T cell receptor (beta chain) was sequenced in a study of cytomegalovirus exposure and HLA in healthy donors. General study findings and limits: Productive status was seen about 90% or about 30% of the time for most TCR beta V segments in an earlier analysis. A later analysis showed TCR association rates differing by HLA locus, peaking at DRB1 and lowest at HLA-C.

Worth noting for this clone: Its antigen is not identified.

The PCR employed 60 Vbeta primers together with 13 Jbeta primers. Original analysis: The count from a later analysis was 60 million to 85 million unique TCR beta chains, 9 million to 12 million of them shared. TCRdb keeps only in-frame clones here, not all; method: immunoSEQ multiplex PCR. The DNA was the basis for D and trimming; V, J and clone size are from that table. Among about 130,000 clones, about 82% were seen once, and the ten largest hold around 4.8%. This TCR came from a man younger than 45 in good health. The specimen was PBMCs.

CDR3 sequence (DNA): TGTGCCAGCAGCCAAGGCGGGTTTCAGGGGGTGACCGGGGAGCTGTTTTTT. As protein: CASSQGGFQGVTGELFF. The V and J genes are TRBV14 and TRBJ2-2; 7 bases map to TRBD1. The ends lost 1 base at V and 5 bases at J; junction bases unmatched: 10. CDR1 is SGHDN and CDR2 is FVKESK in the germline V gene. The CDR3 extends over 17 amino acids.